This TCR beta chain originates from a study of cytomegalovirus exposure and HLA in healthy donors. Study results and caveats: The authors considered a cluster of highly shared sequence variants likely to be a sequencing artifact.

The CDR3 totals 15 residues. V was clipped by 1 base and J by 8 bases; unmatched bases: 5. Germline CDR1 reads SGHVS; CDR2 reads FQNEAQ. PCR employed 60 Vbeta and 13 Jbeta primers. Measured with immunoSEQ multiplex PCR; TCRdb has only the in-frame clones, and not every one. Of about 65,000 clones in the sample, approximately 78% were seen once. About this clone itself: Its antigen is unknown.

This chain links TRBV7-8 with TRBJ2-1, with 10 bases identical to TRBD2. The sample comprised PBMCs. The receptor was isolated from a girl aged 5-17 years in good health and CMV-seropositive. The CDR3 sequence: CASSLGSGRADEQFF. Here the CDR3 DNA reads TGTGCCAGCAGCTTAGGGAGCGGGAGGGCCGATGAGCAGTTCTTC. Full variable domain (rest looked up from reference TRBV7-8 and TRBJ2-1): GAGVSQSPRYKVAKRGQDVALRCDPISGHVSLFWYQQALGQGPEFLTYFQNEAQLDKSGLPSDRFFAERPEGSVSTLKIQRTQQEDSAVYLCASSLGSGRADEQFFGPGTRLTVL.